Included here is one T cell receptor (beta chain) sequence, with context. Its recognized antigen is unknown. Base-call qualities are not available, and no considerably larger clone is one nucleotide away. This entry comes from a study of blood T cell repertoires in COVID-19 (dated by TCRdb to the early 2020s). Context from the whole study: The collaborator samples originated in the United States, Italy and Spain and spanned the acute and convalescent phases of COVID-19. The repertoires were released in a freely available public database meant as a resource for research on the immune response to SARS-CoV-2. Nearly every sample came with metadata listing a de-identified subject ID, COVID-19 status, age in years and sex. The prospective study material was composed of cDNA or gDNA derived from T cells, B-cell-depleted T cells, or PBMCs. Subjects who had been exposed to COVID-19, were actively infected with it, or had recovered from it provided the deeply sampled blood TCRbeta repertoires that made up the dataset. Where available, HLA class I and class II types were obtained from metadata supplied by the sample provider rather than from assay-based typing. Samples were obtained from the ongoing ImmuneRACE study (first 160 participants) and from some 1,300 subjects provided by 6 global collaborators. Summary of the overall study and its limitations: The amount of clinical and demographic metadata varied by source and participant and was provided uncurated.

Its CDR3 holds 16 amino acids, cysteine through phenylalanine. Only the CDR3 part of the read is kept: 48 bases, read in frame from the first base. The germline V gene supplies CDR1 SGHAT and CDR2 FQNNGV. V lost 5 bases and J lost 7 bases, and the count of bases not matched to a germline gene is 12. Another Seattle source contributed samples from volunteer blood donors who had recovered from COVID-19. Each collaborating institution followed its own protocols to collect whole blood in K2EDTA tubes. For TCRbeta analysis, collaborators shipped samples as frozen whole blood, isolated PBMCs, or DNA extracted from either of those sample types. The immunoSEQ Assay, a bias-controlled multiplex PCR, was used to amplify TCRbeta CDR3 regions from genomic DNA. As for the original processing: Nucleated cell counts per sample were estimated from amplification of reference gene primers within the assay. To quantify the absolute abundance of each unique TCRbeta CDR3 rearrangement, sequence reads were collapsed and filtered. For each sample, productive Simpson clonality was calculated by taking the square root of Simpson's diversity index across productive rearrangements. As stored in TCRdb, this immuneACCESS dataset retains in-frame rearrangements with V and J assigned. A fraction of the clones does not appear; measured against another copy, unresolved V genes explain less than half of the discrepancy, and the remainder lacks a known reason. V and J calls and clone size come straight from that table; D and trimming were deduced from the DNA. This sample holds over 250,000 clones; about four fifths were observed only once. The ten top clones hold over 9% of the sample.

The sequencing sample was made of peripheral blood. This receptor was taken from a woman aged 50 to 65 who had recovered from COVID-19. The receptor chain draws on TRBV11-2 and TRBJ2-1; TRBD2 aligns with 9 central bases. CDR3 reads: CASSPLVSGSINEQFF. Read as DNA, the sequence is TGTGCCAGCAGCCCTCTGGTTAGCGGGAGTATTAATGAGCAGTTCTTC.